This T cell receptor (beta chain) was sequenced in a study of T cell responses to AZD1222 COVID-19 vaccine listed by TCRdb under 2021. About the investigation overall: TCR sequencing covered 230 to 250 trial participants: 200 to 220 given two doses of AZD1222 and around 26 given two doses of MenACWY control vaccine. Trial participants were enrolled by age into 18-55, 56-69 and 70-plus year subgroups, with approximately 150, 28 and 58 TCR-sequenced participants respectively. Summary of the overall study and its limitations: A significant rise in spike-specific TCR breadth and depth was observed after two AZD1222 doses relative to day 0 and relative to MenACWY recipients. The whole spike protein was spanned by vaccine-associated CD4 TCRs, and dominant responses were seen in regions 160-218 and 743-854. Epitopes outside the regions mutated in the B.1.351 and B.1.1.7 variants were reportedly recognized by nearly half of the unique spike-specific TCRs. The 56-69-year group was small, and its depth increase did not reach significance, likely because of low power. Participants were mostly white British, with more females than males. The authors suggested clonal diversity may have been underestimated. No day 14 peak-response samples were available, so repertoires were characterized only after the peak T cell response. Conclusions about previously exposed vaccinees were limited because only five to seven AZD1222 recipients were SARS-CoV-2 seropositive at baseline.

As regards this clone: Its antigen remains unidentified. Per-nucleotide qualities are absent, and no much larger clonotype sits a single base away.

The CDR3 regions of human TCRbeta chains were analyzed by immunosequencing. For the original study's pipeline: Repertoire TCRs were checked for matches against a reference library of SARS-CoV-2-specific TCRs that had been generated using the MIRA antigen-specificity platform. Breadth was defined as the fraction of unique TCRs that were SARS-CoV-2-associated. Depth was defined as the fraction of total T cells that were SARS-CoV-2-associated. Using the MIRA data, each spike-specific TCR was mapped to the spike region that the TCR reacts to and placed in a CD4 or CD8 class. Log10-transformed breadth and depth values were compared by one-way ANOVA with Sidak's multiple comparisons tests. TCRdb obtained this table from immuneACCESS and retained in-frame rearrangements with V and J assigned. These tables miss some clones; where compared with another copy, unresolved V genes account for less than half of the shortfall, and the remainder is unexplained. Clone size and V and J calls were adopted from that table, with D and trimming inferred from the DNA. The sample table holds around 130,000 clones, of which roughly 90% were seen once. The top ten clonotypes cover approximately 1.2% of the sample.

The sample's time point label, in plain terms: about 28 days (+/-7) after the second vaccine dose. AZD1222 recipients whose second dose came at about 4 weeks and those whose second dose came at about 12 weeks were combined into one group, since spike-specific TCR depth and breadth did not differ between the two schedules. Vaccinee samples came from UK trials COV001 and COV002, including a single-blind randomized controlled phase 2/3 trial of AZD1222 (ChAdOx1 nCoV-19) in healthy adults. For TCRbeta chain sequencing, PBMC samples from trial participants were taken at day 0 and at day 28 after the second dose. The sample consisted of peripheral blood, taken 28 days after the second AZD1222 dose. This TCR was recovered from an adult who received the AZD1222 COVID-19 vaccine.

Here is the DNA: TGTGCCACCAGTGGATCGGGGGAGGGCAATGAGCAGTTCTTC. The translation is CATSGSGEGNEQFF. The rearranged segments are TRBV24-1 and TRBJ2-1; 7 junctional bases match TRBD2. The CDR3 spans 14 residues, from the cysteine through the phenylalanine. Here the CDR3 DNA is all that survives: 42 bases in frame from base 1. V trim: 5 bases; J trim: 6 bases; unmatched bases: 6. CDR1 KGHDR and CDR2 SFDVKD were looked up in the germline V gene.